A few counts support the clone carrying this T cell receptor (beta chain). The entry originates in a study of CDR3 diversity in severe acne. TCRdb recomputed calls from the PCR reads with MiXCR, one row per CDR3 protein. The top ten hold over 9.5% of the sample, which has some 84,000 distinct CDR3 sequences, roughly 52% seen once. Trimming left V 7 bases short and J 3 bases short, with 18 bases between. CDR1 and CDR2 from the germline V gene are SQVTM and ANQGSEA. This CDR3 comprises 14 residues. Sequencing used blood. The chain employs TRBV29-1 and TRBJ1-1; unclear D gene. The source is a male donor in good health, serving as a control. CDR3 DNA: TGCAGCGGGTCGGTACGTTCAAAGGACACTGAAGCTTTCTTT. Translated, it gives CSGSVRSKDTEAFF.